The 32 T cell receptor beta chains below come from one sample, sequenced in a study of blood T cell repertoires in COVID-19. Clones were sequenced by immunoSEQ multiplex PCR, and TCRdb holds only the in-frame ones, with some missing. The sample lists roughly 99,000 clones; approximately 81% were seen once. The specimen was peripheral blood. These receptors were collected from a human donor in a cohort sampled during active COVID-19.

This sequence joins TRBV28 and TRBJ2-5; TRBD1 matches at 9 bases. CDR3 length: 15 amino acids. Germline V gives CDR1 MDHEN, CDR2 SYDVKM. The junction had 5 bases not matched to a gene; V was cut back by 1 base and J by 5 bases. CDR3 amino acids: CASSLSGTGLETQYF. CDR3 nucleotides: TGTGCCAGCAGTTTATCCGGGACAGGGCTGGAGACCCAGTACTTC.

This chain joins TRBV5-1 and TRBJ1-1; D may be TRBD1 (6 bases). The CDR3 runs 14 residues. Trimming took off 4 bases at V and 4 bases at J, with 14 bases between the two ends. Germline CDR1 reads SGHRS; CDR2 reads YFSETQ. The CDR3 bases are TGCGCCAGCAGCGTTACAGGGTTGCGCACTGAAGCTTTCTTT. It specifies CASSVTGLRTEAFF. Full variable domain (missing parts from reference TRBV5-1 and TRBJ1-1): KAGVTQTPRYLIKTRGQQVTLSCSPISGHRSVSWYQQTPGQGLQFLFEYFSETQRNKGNFPGRFSGRQFSNSRSEMNVSTLELGDSALYLCASSVTGLRTEAFFGQGTRLTVV.

The V call is TRBV14, the J call TRBJ1-2; 8 bases match TRBD1. Trimming took 4 bases from V and 5 from J; bases not matched to a gene: 6. Germline assignment: CDR1 SGHDN and CDR2 FVKESK. The CDR3 contains 14 residues. The CDR3 DNA sequence: TGTGCCAGCAGCCCTGACAGGGGACGGTATGGCTACACCTTC. This gives the protein CASSPDRGRYGYTF.

V usage is TRBV5-6 and J usage is TRBJ2-7; perhaps TRBD1 as D (6 bases). The CDR3 has 14 residues. V gave up 3 bases and J gave up 6 bases, with 16 bases separating them. Germline V CDR1 and CDR2: SGHDT, YYEEEE. This chain's CDR3 is CASSYPQGSGEQYV. CDR3 DNA: TGTGCCAGCAGCTATCCCCAGGGGAGCGGCGAGCAGTACGTC.

This clone was seen more than once but under ten times. The chain carries TRBV5-4 and TRBJ2-7; a weak D match, TRBD2 (5 bases). Germline values: CDR1 SGHNT, CDR2 YYREEE (reference sequence). This CDR3 spans 14 amino acids. Deletions cut 0 bases from V and 4 bases from J, with 11 bases between. The CDR3 loop is CASSLGGQPYEQYV. In nucleotides, the CDR3 is TGTGCCAGCAGCTTGGGAGGGCAACCTTACGAGCAGTACGTC.

In this sample, this clone turned up a few times. The chain couples TRBV11-2 to TRBJ1-6, with TRBD1 identical over 8 bases. The CDR3 extends over 17 amino acids. The junction had 6 bases not matched to a gene; V was cut back by 1 base and J by 4 bases. The germline gives CDR1 SGHAT, CDR2 FQNNGV. CDR3 coding DNA: TGTGCCAGCAGCTTAGTTTCAGGGGGCTCGTATAATTCACCCCTCCACTTT. Amino acids: CASSLVSGGSYNSPLHF.

J is TRBJ1-6 and V is TRBV28; D gene uncertain. V shed 6 bases and J shed 5 bases, with 14 bases lying between them. The length of the CDR3 is 15 residues. CDR1 is MDHEN, CDR2 SYDVKM, per germline. The CDR3 is CASSPYRADNSPLHF. The DNA for the CDR3 is TGTGCCAGCAGCCCTTACAGAGCTGATAATTCACCCCTCCACTTT.

This clone was counted only a few times. The rearrangement joins TRBV5-1 to TRBJ2-1; 14 nucleotides line up with TRBD2. Germline CDR1 and CDR2: SGHRS and YFSETQ. The ends lost 4 bases at V and 7 bases at J; junction bases unmatched: 7. CDR3 length equals 16 residues. CDR3 loop: CASSVSGTSGSNEQFF. The CDR3 DNA is TGCGCCAGCAGCGTCTCCGGGACTAGCGGGAGTAATGAGCAGTTCTTC.

This clone has only a few counts. The gene calls are TRBV18 and TRBJ1-2; D remains unclear. The CDR3 spans 13 residues. From germline, CDR1 is KGHSH and CDR2 LQKENI. Trimming left V 0 bases short and J 7 bases short, with 9 bases between. Here the CDR3 DNA reads TGTGCCAGCTCACCACCGGGCCGTTCTGGCTACACCTTC. This encodes CASSPPGRSGYTF.

The genes are TRBV7-2 and TRBJ2-1, with 9 bases lining up with TRBD2. This CDR3 has 18 amino acids. CDR1 is SGHTA, CDR2 FQGNSA, per germline. The trim removed 3 bases at V and 0 bases at J, leaving 9 bases unmatched. CDR3 amino acids: CASSLKLTSGASYNEQFF. For the CDR3, the DNA is TGTGCCAGCAGCTTGAAACTGACTAGCGGAGCCTCCTACAATGAGCAGTTCTTC.

This clone was found once. The chain carries TRBV5-1 and TRBJ1-2; 10 nucleotides align to TRBD1. With V trimmed by 4 bases and J by 5 bases, 8 bases remained unmatched. CDR1 SGHRS and CDR2 YFSETQ come from the germline V gene. This CDR3 spans 15 amino acids. CDR3 loop: CASSIAGTGVYGYTF. CDR3 nucleotide sequence: TGCGCCAGCAGCATCGCCGGGACAGGGGTTTATGGCTACACCTTC. Combining the CDR3 with reference TRBV5-1 and TRBJ1-2 gives the whole variable domain KAGVTQTPRYLIKTRGQQVTLSCSPISGHRSVSWYQQTPGQGLQFLFEYFSETQRNKGNFPGRFSGRQFSNSRSEMNVSTLELGDSALYLCASSIAGTGVYGYTFGSGTRLTVV.

The chain uses TRBV18 and TRBJ2-2; D perhaps matches TRBD1 (5 bases). Trimming cost V 2 bases and J 0 bases, with 10 bases left between them. Germline V gives CDR1 KGHSH, CDR2 LQKENI. This CDR3 is 16 amino acids long. CDR3: CASSPIGHPNTGELFF. The CDR3 DNA is TGTGCCAGCTCACCAATTGGACACCCGAACACCGGGGAGCTGTTTTTT. The full variable domain, in which reference TRBV18 and TRBJ2-2 provide the parts outside the CDR3, is NAGVMQNPRHLVRRRGQEARLRCSPMKGHSHVYWYRQLPEEGLKFMVYLQKENIIDESGMPKERFSAEFPKEGPSILRIQQVVRGDSAAYFCASSPIGHPNTGELFFGEGSRLTVL.

This chain uses TRBV2 with TRBJ1-4; possible D gene TRBD1, 5 bases. Trimming stripped 2 bases from V and 0 bases from J, with 7 bases between. The CDR3 extends over 15 amino acids. Per the germline V gene, CDR1 is SNHLY and CDR2 is FYNNEI. DNA of the CDR3: TGTGCCAGCAGTGAAAGGGGCCCAACTAATGAAAAACTGTTTTTT. Translating it yields CASSERGPTNEKLFF.

The CDR3 nucleotides read TGTGCCAGCAGCGTAGGGGCAGGGGTCGCATATGGCTACACCTTC. Translation gives CASSVGAGVAYGYTF. J is TRBJ1-2 and V is TRBV9, with D possibly being TRBD1 (6 bases). The CDR3 is 15 residues long. V was clipped by 0 bases and J by 5 bases, with 14 bases between them. The V gene's germline CDR1 is SGDLS and CDR2 YYNGEE.

This rearrangement joins TRBV6-5 to TRBJ2-7, with 8 bases matching TRBD2. Germline V gene lookup returns CDR1 MNHEY and CDR2 SVGAGI. V was clipped by 8 bases and J by 2 bases; unmatched bases: 8. This CDR3 has 14 residues. CDR3 DNA sequence: TGTGCCAGCGGACGACTAGCGTCCGCCTACGAGCAGTACTTC. This gives the protein CASGRLASAYEQYF.

The rearrangement links TRBV5-1 to TRBJ2-1; D not resolved. V lost 1 base, J lost 9 bases, and 14 bases lay in between. Germline V gene data show CDR1 as SGHRS and CDR2 as YFSETQ. CDR3 length equals 14 residues. The CDR3 region has the DNA TGCGCCAGCAGCTTGAATGGAAGGTCGGGTGAGCAGTTCTTC. Protein product: CASSLNGRSGEQFF.

This chain links TRBV4-1 with TRBJ1-5, with D unclear. V was trimmed by 0 bases and J by 6 bases, leaving 12 bases between them. Germline V lookup: CDR1 MGHRA, CDR2 YSYEKL. This CDR3 spans 15 amino acids. The chain's CDR3 is CASSQDSAGSQPQHF. Here the CDR3 DNA reads TGCGCCAGCAGCCAAGATTCGGCAGGTAGTCAGCCCCAGCATTTT.

The sample holds a few counts of this clone. The V call is TRBV12-5, the J call TRBJ1-5, with TRBD1 matching over 9 bases. With V trimmed by 0 bases and J by 1 base, 7 bases remained unmatched. CDR1 is LGHNT, CDR2 FRNRAP, per germline. This CDR3 spans 18 amino acids. This CDR3 is CASGLVRQGVRSNQPQHF. The CDR3 DNA is TGTGCTAGTGGTTTGGTACGACAGGGGGTGAGGAGCAATCAGCCCCAGCATTTT.

V gene TRBV5-1 combines with J gene TRBJ2-1; 12 bases line up with TRBD2. Germline V gives CDR1 SGHRS, CDR2 YFSETQ. Unmatched junction bases numbered 0, after V lost 0 bases and J lost 8 bases. The CDR3 is 14 amino acids. CDR3 amino acids: CASSLGLAGDEQFF. As DNA, the CDR3 is TGCGCCAGCAGCTTGGGACTAGCGGGAGATGAGCAGTTCTTC.

Concerning this clone itself: Other DNA sequences in the sample encode the same CDR3. The chain employs TRBV19 and TRBJ1-3, with 7 nucleotides matching TRBD1. The CDR3 covers 15 residues. Germline V gene lookup returns CDR1 LNHDA and CDR2 SQIVND (reference sequence). V gave up 6 bases and J gave up 0 bases; unmatched junction bases: 5. The CDR3 reads CASSSDRSSGNTIYF. The CDR3 bases are TGTGCCAGTAGCTCGGACAGGAGCTCTGGAAACACCATATATTTT.

Only a few counts were recorded for this clone. V is TRBV29-1 and J is TRBJ1-2; 7 bases agree with TRBD1. V lost 5 bases and J lost 3; bases outside the gene matches: 9. Germline V gives CDR1 SQVTM, CDR2 ANQGSEA. CDR3 size: 14 residues. The DNA of the CDR3 is TGCAGCGTTACAGGGACAGCTCCGTACTATGGCTACACCTTC. Translated: CSVTGTAPYYGYTF. Complete variable domain (other parts from reference TRBV29-1 and TRBJ1-2): SAVISQKPSRDICQRGTSLTIQCQVDSQVTMMFWYRQQPGQSLTLIATANQGSEATYESGFVIDKFPISRPNLTFSTLTVSNMSPEDSSIYLCSVTGTAPYYGYTFGSGTRLTVV.

Here the CDR3 reads CASTIRGGSETQYF. The DNA for the CDR3 is TGTGCCAGCACTATAAGGGGAGGATCAGAGACCCAGTACTTC. This sequence joins TRBV3-1 (or the pseudogene TRBV3-2) and TRBJ2-5; perhaps TRBD2 as D (6 bases). Germline CDR1 is LGHDT and CDR2 is YNNKEL (reference sequence). There are 14 residues in the CDR3. V lost 7 bases and J lost 4, with 16 bases in between.

V gene TRBV7-9 combines with J gene TRBJ2-1, with 7 bases fitting TRBD2. The CDR3 has 14 residues. CDR1 is SEHNR, CDR2 FQNEAQ, per germline (reference sequence). J was trimmed by 7 bases and V by 2 bases; bases with no gene match: 5. The CDR3 nucleotides are TGTGCCAGCAGCTTAACGGCGGGGGTTAATGAGCAGTTCTTC. It translates to CASSLTAGVNEQFF.

The rearrangement uses TRBV3-1 (or the pseudogene TRBV3-2) and TRBJ1-4; 7 nucleotides match TRBD1. Germline-derived CDR1 and CDR2 are LGHDT and YNNKEL (reference sequence). Trimming removed 4 bases from V and 9 bases from J; junction bases left unmatched: 11. This CDR3 region has 15 residues. The CDR3: CASSPMTGWTKKLFF. CDR3 nucleotide sequence: TGTGCCAGCAGCCCGATGACAGGGTGGACTAAAAAACTGTTTTTT.

Only a few counts were recorded for this clone. This chain connects TRBV21-1 to TRBJ2-6; TRBD1 is taken as the D call from the table, unchecked against the DNA. TRBV21-1 is termed a pseudogene. The CDR3 covers 19 residues. The CDR3 loop reads CASSPSRTGGGSGANVLTF. As DNA, the CDR3 is TGTGCCAGCAGCCCGAGCAGAACAGGGGGGGGCTCTGGGGCCAACGTCCTGACTTTC.

The chain recombines TRBV5-5 with TRBJ1-1, with D uncertain. V was cut by 0 bases and J by 4 bases, with 13 bases left in between. The germline gives CDR1 SGHKS, CDR2 YYEKEE (reference sequence). This CDR3 spans 15 amino acids. The CDR3 loop is CASSLGQAGPTEAFF. DNA of the CDR3: TGTGCCAGCAGCTTGGGGCAGGCCGGCCCCACTGAAGCTTTCTTT.

The rearrangement links TRBV6-1 to TRBJ2-1; D ambiguous. The CDR3 is made up of 15 amino acids. Germline CDR1 is MNHNS and CDR2 is SASEGT. V was cut by 3 bases and J by 4 bases, with 13 bases left in between. CDR3 region: CASSEKEVTYNEQFF. CDR3 coding DNA: TGTGCCAGCAGTGAGAAAGAGGTGACTTACAATGAGCAGTTCTTC.

The chain carries TRBV7-9 and TRBJ2-5, with D maybe TRBD1 (5 bases). This CDR3 spans 14 amino acids. CDR1 is SEHNR and CDR2 is FQNEAQ in the germline V gene (reference sequence). V lost 5 bases and J 2 bases, leaving 12 bases between the germline ends. CDR3 DNA: TGTGCCAGCAGCCCCCCGACAGTTCAAGAGACCCAGTACTTC. Translated: CASSPPTVQETQYF.

This clone was seen a single time. The V call is TRBV4-1, the J call TRBJ1-1; D not certain. Per germline, CDR1 MGHRA and CDR2 YSYEKL. This CDR3 has 14 residues. V dropped 3 bases and J dropped 4 bases, with 12 bases sitting between them. As DNA, the CDR3 is TGCGCCAGCAGCCAGGATCCTGTAGCCACTGAAGCTTTCTTT. As protein: CASSQDPVATEAFF.

This chain uses TRBV2 with TRBJ1-6; D is ambiguous. V lost 8 bases and J 9 bases, leaving 23 bases between the germline ends. The length of the CDR3 is 16 residues. Germline assignment: CDR1 SNHLY and CDR2 FYNNEI. In DNA form, the CDR3 reads TGTGCCAGCGGGATTGAGGCCGGCGGGTCTAGTTCACCCCTCCACTTT. Translation gives CASGIEAGGSSSPLHF.

The V gene is TRBV11-2, the J gene TRBJ1-5; TRBD1 matches 8 bases. CDR1 SGHAT and CDR2 FQNNGV come from the germline V gene. This CDR3 region has 14 residues. The trim removed 3 bases at V and 6 bases at J, leaving 4 bases unmatched. In nucleotides, the CDR3 is TGTGCCAGCAGCTTCGGACAGGGAGGTCAGCCCCAGCATTTT. It translates to CASSFGQGGQPQHF.

The chain employs TRBV30 and TRBJ2-5; TRBD1 matches at 8 bases. CDR3 size: 13 residues. The V gene end was trimmed by 1 base and the J gene end by 6 bases; junction bases not matched to a gene: 4. Looked up from germline, CDR1 is GTSNPN and CDR2 is SVGIG (reference sequence). The CDR3 nucleotides are TGTGCCTGGAGTGCAGGGGGCGGAAAGACCCAGTACTTC. It specifies CAWSAGGGKTQYF.